The rows below give T cell receptor beta chains drawn from one sample of a study of shared clonotypes between healthy human individuals. Produced via immunoSEQ multiplex PCR; TCRdb's table is partial and in-frame only. The data show 950,000 to 1,200,000 clones, 70% to 85% seen once. The sample was memory CD4+ T cells from PBMCs. The receptors stem from a man between 18 and 29 years old in good health. Some clones in this sample may be carry-over from other donors' samples. The CDR3 runs from the conserved cysteine through the conserved F or W. A D gene is named only where the DNA matches it firmly. Clone sizes are given selectively: once, few, many, or a class where the clone is expanded.

v_call: TRBV6-1
j_call: TRBJ2-7
clone_size: -
d_call: -
cdr3_aa: CASSEALLGASYEQYF
cdr3_nt: TGTGCCAGCAGTGAAGCGCTTCTTGGGGCATCCTACGAGCAGTACTTC

v_call: TRBV30
j_call: TRBJ2-1
clone_size: -
d_call: -
cdr3_aa: CAWTPAGYNEQFF
cdr3_nt: TGTGCCTGGACCCCGGCAGGATACAATGAGCAGTTCTTC

v_call: TRBV19
j_call: TRBJ2-5
clone_size: once
d_call: -
cdr3_aa: CASSIVQGETQYF
cdr3_nt: TGTGCCAGTAGTATAGTACAGGGAGAGACCCAGTACTTC

v_call: TRBV5-1
j_call: TRBJ2-1
clone_size: -
d_call: TRBD2
cdr3_aa: CASSLERGGSTYNEQFF
cdr3_nt: TGCGCCAGCAGCTTGGAACGGGGCGGGAGCACTTACAATGAGCAGTTCTTC

v_call: TRBV18
j_call: TRBJ1-2
clone_size: -
d_call: -
cdr3_aa: CASSPPRINGYTF
cdr3_nt: TGTGCCAGCTCACCACCCCGAATTAATGGCTACACCTTC

v_call: TRBV27
j_call: TRBJ2-5
clone_size: -
d_call: TRBD2
cdr3_aa: CASSPLLAGGVTQYF
cdr3_nt: TGTGCCAGCAGTCCGCTGCTAGCGGGAGGGGTGACCCAGTACTTC

v_call: TRBV11-2
j_call: TRBJ2-7
clone_size: -
d_call: TRBD1
cdr3_aa: CASSGSLGTGGHVYEQYF
cdr3_nt: TGTGCCAGCAGCGGAAGTCTCGGGACAGGGGGACATGTCTACGAGCAGTACTTC

v_call: TRBV18
j_call: TRBJ1-5
clone_size: -
d_call: TRBD1
cdr3_aa: CASSPGTGFSPQHF
cdr3_nt: TGTGCCAGCTCACCAGGGACAGGGTTTTCGCCCCAGCATTTT

v_call: TRBV4-1
j_call: TRBJ2-5
clone_size: -
d_call: -
cdr3_aa: CASSQDYLRGETQYF
cdr3_nt: TGCGCCAGCAGCCAAGACTATCTTAGAGGGGAGACCCAGTACTTC

v_call: TRBV7-3
j_call: TRBJ2-1
clone_size: -
d_call: -
cdr3_aa: CASSSSGTGYNEQFF
cdr3_nt: TGTGCCAGCAGCTCCTCCGGTACTGGGTACAATGAGCAGTTCTTC

v_call: TRBV19
j_call: TRBJ1-5
clone_size: -
d_call: -
cdr3_aa: CASSISRFQPQHF
cdr3_nt: TGTGCCAGTAGTATATCACGGTTTCAGCCCCAGCATTTT

v_call: TRBV29-1
j_call: TRBJ1-1
clone_size: -
d_call: -
cdr3_aa: CSVPRGGRPNTEAFF
cdr3_nt: TGCAGCGTCCCTCGTGGAGGGCGCCCGAACACTGAAGCTTTCTTT

v_call: TRBV10-3
j_call: TRBJ2-1
clone_size: -
d_call: TRBD2
cdr3_aa: CAISAGGPDEQFF
cdr3_nt: TGTGCCATCAGCGCGGGAGGGCCGGATGAGCAGTTCTTC